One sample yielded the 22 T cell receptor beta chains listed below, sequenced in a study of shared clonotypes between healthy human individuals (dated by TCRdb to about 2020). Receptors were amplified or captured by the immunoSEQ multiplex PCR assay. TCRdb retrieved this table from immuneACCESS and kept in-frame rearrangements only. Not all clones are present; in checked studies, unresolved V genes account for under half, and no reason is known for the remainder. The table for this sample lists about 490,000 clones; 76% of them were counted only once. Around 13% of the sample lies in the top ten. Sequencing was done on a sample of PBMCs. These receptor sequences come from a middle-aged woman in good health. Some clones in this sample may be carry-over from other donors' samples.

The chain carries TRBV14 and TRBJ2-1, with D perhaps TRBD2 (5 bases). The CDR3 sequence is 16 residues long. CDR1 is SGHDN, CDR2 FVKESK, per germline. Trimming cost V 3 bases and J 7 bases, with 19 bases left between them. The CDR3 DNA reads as TGTGCCAGCAGCCATAACCCAGTGGGAGTGGTAAATGAGCAGTTCTTC. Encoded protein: CASSHNPVGVVNEQFF. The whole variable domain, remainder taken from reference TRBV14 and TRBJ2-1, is EAGVTQFPSHSVIEKGQTVTLRCDPISGHDNLYWYRRVMGKEIKFLLHFVKESKQDESGMPNNRFLAERTGGTYSTLKVQPAELEDSGVYFCASSHNPVGVVNEQFFGPGTRLTVL.

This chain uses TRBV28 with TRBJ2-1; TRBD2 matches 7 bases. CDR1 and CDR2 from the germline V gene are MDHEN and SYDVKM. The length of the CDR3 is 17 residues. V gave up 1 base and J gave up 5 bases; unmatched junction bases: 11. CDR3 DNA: TGTGCCAGCAGTTTATTTGGCGGGAGTAGGCCCCACAATGAGCAGTTCTTC. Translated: CASSLFGGSRPHNEQFF. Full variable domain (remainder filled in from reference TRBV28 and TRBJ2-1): DVKVTQSSRYLVKRTGEKVFLECVQDMDHENMFWYRQDPGLGLRLIYFSYDVKMKEKGDIPEGYSVSREKKERFSLILESASTNQTSMYLCASSLFGGSRPHNEQFFGPGTRLTVL.

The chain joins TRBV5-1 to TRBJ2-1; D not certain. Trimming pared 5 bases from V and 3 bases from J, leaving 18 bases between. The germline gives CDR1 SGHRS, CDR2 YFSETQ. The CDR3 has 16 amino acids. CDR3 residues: CASRVDPRLDYNEQFF. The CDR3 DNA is TGCGCCAGCAGAGTTGACCCGAGACTTGACTACAATGAGCAGTTCTTC. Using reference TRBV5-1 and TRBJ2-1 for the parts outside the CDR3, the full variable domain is KAGVTQTPRYLIKTRGQQVTLSCSPISGHRSVSWYQQTPGQGLQFLFEYFSETQRNKGNFPGRFSGRQFSNSRSEMNVSTLELGDSALYLCASRVDPRLDYNEQFFGPGTRLTVL.

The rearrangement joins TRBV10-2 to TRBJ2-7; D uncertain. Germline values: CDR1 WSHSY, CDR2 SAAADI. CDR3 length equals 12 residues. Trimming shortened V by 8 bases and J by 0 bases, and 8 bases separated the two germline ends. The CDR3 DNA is TGCGCCAGCCGCAGGAGCTCCTACGAGCAGTACTTC. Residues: CASRRSSYEQYF.

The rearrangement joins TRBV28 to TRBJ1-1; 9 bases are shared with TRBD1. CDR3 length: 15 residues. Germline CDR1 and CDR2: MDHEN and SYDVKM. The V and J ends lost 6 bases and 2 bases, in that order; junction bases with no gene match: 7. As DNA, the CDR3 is TGTGCCAGCAGACAGGACAGGGGAGGTAACACTGAAGCTTTCTTT. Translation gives CASRQDRGGNTEAFF.

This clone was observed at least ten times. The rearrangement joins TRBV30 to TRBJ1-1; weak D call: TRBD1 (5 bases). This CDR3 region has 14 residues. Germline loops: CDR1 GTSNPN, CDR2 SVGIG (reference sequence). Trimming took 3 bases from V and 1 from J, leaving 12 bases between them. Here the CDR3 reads CAWSPGFPNTEAFF. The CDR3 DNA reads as TGTGCCTGGAGCCCAGGGTTTCCGAACACTGAAGCTTTCTTT.

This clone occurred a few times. The CDR3: CASSWPGTGTEAFF. The CDR3 DNA sequence: TGTGCCAGCAGTTGGCCGGGGACGGGAACTGAAGCTTTCTTT. V and J are TRBV28 and TRBJ1-1; the D gene is possibly TRBD1 (5 bases). Germline assignment: CDR1 MDHEN and CDR2 SYDVKM. The CDR3 is 14 residues long. Trimming removed 4 bases at V and 5 bases at J, with 14 bases between.

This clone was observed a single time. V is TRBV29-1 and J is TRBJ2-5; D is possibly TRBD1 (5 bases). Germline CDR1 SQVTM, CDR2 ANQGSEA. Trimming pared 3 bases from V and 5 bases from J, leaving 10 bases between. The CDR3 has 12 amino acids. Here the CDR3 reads CSVDSGQETQYF. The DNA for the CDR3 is TGCAGCGTTGATTCAGGGCAGGAGACCCAGTACTTC.

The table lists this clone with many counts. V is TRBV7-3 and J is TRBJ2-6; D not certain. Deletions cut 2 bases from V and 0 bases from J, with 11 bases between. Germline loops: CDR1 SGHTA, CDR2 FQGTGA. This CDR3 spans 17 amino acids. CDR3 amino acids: CASSLFGGISGANVLTF. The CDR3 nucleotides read TGTGCCAGCAGCTTATTCGGCGGCATCTCTGGGGCCAACGTCCTGACTTTC.

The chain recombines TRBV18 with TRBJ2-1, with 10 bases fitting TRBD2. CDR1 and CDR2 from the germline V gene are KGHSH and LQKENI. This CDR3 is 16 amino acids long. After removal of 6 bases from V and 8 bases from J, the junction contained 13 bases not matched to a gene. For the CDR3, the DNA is TGTGCCAGCTCGCCAGATCTAGCGGGAGAGGGCGATGAGCAGTTCTTC. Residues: CASSPDLAGEGDEQFF.

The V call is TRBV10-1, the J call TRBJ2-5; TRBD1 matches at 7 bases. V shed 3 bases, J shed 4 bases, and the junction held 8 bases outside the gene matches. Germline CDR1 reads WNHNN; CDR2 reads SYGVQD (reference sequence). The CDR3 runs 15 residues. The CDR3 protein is CASSDYRGRRETQYF. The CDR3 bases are TGCGCCAGCAGTGACTACAGGGGCCGCCGAGAGACCCAGTACTTC.

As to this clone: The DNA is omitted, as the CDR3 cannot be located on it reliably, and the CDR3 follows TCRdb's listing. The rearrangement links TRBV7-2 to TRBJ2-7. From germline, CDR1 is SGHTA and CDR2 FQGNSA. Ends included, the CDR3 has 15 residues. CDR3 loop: CASSFGSGDTYEQYF.

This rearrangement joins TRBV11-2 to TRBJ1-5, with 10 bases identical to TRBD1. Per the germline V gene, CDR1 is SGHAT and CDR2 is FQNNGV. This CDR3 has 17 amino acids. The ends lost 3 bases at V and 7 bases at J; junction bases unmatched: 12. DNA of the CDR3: TGTGCCAGCAGCTTGGTGTCTGTAAGGACAGGGGGACAGCCCCAGCATTTT. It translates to CASSLVSVRTGGQPQHF.

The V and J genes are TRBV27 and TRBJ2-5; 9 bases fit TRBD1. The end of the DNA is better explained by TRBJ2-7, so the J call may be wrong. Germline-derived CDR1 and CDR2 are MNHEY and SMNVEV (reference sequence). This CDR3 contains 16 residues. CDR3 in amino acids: CASSLRGDRVSYEQYF. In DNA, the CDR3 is TGTGCCAGCAGTTTACGCGGGGACAGGGTCTCCTACGAGCAGTACTTC.

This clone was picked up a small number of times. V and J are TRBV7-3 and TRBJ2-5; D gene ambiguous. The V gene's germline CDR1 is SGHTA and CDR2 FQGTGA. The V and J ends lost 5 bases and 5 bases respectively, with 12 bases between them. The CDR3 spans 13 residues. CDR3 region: CASSINTGETQYF. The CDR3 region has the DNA TGTGCCAGCAGCATTAACACCGGGGAGACCCAGTACTTC.

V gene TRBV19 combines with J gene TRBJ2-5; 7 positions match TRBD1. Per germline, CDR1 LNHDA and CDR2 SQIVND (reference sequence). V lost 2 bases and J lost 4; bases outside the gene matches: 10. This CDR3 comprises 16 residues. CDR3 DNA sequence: TGTGCCAGTAGTATAATAACAGGGGCGGTTGTAGAGACCCAGTACTTC. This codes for CASSIITGAVVETQYF.

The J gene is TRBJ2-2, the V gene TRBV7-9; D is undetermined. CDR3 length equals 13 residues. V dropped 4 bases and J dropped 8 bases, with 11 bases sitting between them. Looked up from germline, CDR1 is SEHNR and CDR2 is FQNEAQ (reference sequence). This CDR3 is CASSSQWTGELFF. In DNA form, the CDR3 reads TGTGCCAGCAGCTCCCAGTGGACGGGGGAGCTGTTTTTT.

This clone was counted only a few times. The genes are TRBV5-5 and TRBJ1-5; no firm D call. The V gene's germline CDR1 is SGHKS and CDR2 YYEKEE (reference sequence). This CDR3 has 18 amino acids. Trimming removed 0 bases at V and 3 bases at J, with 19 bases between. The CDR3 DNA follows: TGTGCCAGCAGCTTGGGACTCAACCGGCCGGGCTTCAATCAGCCCCAGCATTTT. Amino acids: CASSLGLNRPGFNQPQHF.

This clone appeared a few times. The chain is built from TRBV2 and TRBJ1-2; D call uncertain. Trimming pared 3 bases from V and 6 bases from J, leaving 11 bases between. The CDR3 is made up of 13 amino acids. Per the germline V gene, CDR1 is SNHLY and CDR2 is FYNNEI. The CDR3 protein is CASSEGRTDGYTF. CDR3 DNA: TGTGCCAGCAGTGAGGGTCGAACCGATGGCTACACCTTC.

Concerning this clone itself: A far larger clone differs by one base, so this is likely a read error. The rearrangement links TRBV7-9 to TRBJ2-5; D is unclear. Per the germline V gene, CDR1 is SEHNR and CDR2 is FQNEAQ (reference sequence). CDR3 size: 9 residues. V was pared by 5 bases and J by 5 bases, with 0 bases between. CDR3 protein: CASSETQYF. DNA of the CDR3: TGTGCCAGCAGCGAGACCCAGTACTTC.

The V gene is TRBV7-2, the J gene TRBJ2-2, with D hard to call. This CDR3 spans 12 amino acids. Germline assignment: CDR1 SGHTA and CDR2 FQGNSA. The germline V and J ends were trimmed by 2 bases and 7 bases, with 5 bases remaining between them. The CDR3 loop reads CASSLFLGELFF. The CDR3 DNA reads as TGTGCCAGCAGCTTATTTCTCGGGGAGCTGTTTTTT.

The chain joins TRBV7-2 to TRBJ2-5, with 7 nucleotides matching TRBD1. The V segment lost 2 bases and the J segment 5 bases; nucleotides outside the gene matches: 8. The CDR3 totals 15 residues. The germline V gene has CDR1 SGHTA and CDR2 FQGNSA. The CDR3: CASSLQTGFMETQYF. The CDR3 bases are TGTGCCAGCAGCTTACAGACAGGGTTTATGGAGACCCAGTACTTC.